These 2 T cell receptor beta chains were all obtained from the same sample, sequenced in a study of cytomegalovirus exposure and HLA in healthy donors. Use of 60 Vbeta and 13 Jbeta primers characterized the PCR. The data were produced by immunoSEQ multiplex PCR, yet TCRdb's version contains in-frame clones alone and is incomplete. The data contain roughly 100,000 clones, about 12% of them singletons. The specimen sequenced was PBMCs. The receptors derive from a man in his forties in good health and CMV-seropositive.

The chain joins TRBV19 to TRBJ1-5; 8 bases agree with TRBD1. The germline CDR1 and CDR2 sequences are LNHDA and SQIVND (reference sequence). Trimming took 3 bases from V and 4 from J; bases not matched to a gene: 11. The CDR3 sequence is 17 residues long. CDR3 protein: CASSIPRDRRSNQPQHF. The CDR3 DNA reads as TGTGCCAGTAGTATCCCTCGGGACAGGCGTTCGAATCAGCCCCAGCATTTT.

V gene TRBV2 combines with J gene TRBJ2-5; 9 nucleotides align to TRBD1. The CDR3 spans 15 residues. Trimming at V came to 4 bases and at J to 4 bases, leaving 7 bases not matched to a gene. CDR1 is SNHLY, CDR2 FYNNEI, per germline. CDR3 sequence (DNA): TGTGCCAGCAGTGTGTGGGGACAGGGAGGAGAGACCCAGTACTTC. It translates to CASSVWGQGGETQYF.